The next 2 T cell receptor beta chains were all read from a single sample in a study of blood T cell repertoires in COVID-19. The method was immunoSEQ multiplex PCR; TCRdb's version includes in-frame clones alone and lacks a portion of them. The repertoire consists of some 400,000 clones, with 80% to 90% occurring once and the leading ten covering approximately 1.2%. Sequenced: PBMCs or T cells enriched from blood (not recorded which). These receptors all come from a man aged 30-40 years who had recovered from COVID-19.

The chain combines TRBV30 with TRBJ1-1; D ambiguous. CDR1 and CDR2 (germline): GTSNPN, SVGIG (reference sequence). V was shortened by 4 bases and J by 4 bases, with 10 bases between the two germline ends. The CDR3 loop spans 12 amino acids. The CDR3 here is CAWTLEGTEAFF. The CDR3 DNA reads as TGTGCCTGGACCCTGGAGGGCACTGAAGCTTTCTTT.

This chain joins TRBV19 and TRBJ1-4; D is unresolved. In germline, CDR1 is LNHDA, CDR2 SQIVND (reference sequence). Trimming removed 6 bases from V and 4 bases from J, with 15 bases in between. The CDR3 consists of 15 residues. CDR3 sequence (DNA): TGTGCCAGTAGCTGGGCCCTCGGAAGTAATGAAAAACTGTTTTTT. Its protein is CASSWALGSNEKLFF.